This passage covers 31 T cell receptor beta chains from one sample sequenced in a study of blood T cell repertoires in COVID-19. The assay was immunoSEQ multiplex PCR, and TCRdb's table has in-frame clones only and misses some. The table has nearly 200,000 clones, 86% seen once. The specimen sequenced was peripheral blood. Source of these receptors: a woman in her 70s with acute or convalescent COVID-19.

The chain is built from TRBV4-1 and TRBJ2-3, with TRBD2 identical over 9 bases. Germline V CDR1 and CDR2: MGHRA, YSYEKL. V shed 7 bases and J 4 bases; nucleotides not matched to a gene: 9. The CDR3 spans 15 residues. For the CDR3, the DNA is TGCGCCAGCAACCCTAGCGGGACAGTTCCAGATACGCAGTATTTT. It specifies CASNPSGTVPDTQYF.

This chain uses TRBV5-6 with TRBJ1-1, with 10 bases that match TRBD1. The length of the CDR3 is 15 residues. Germline loops: CDR1 SGHDT, CDR2 YYEEEE. With V trimmed by 1 base and J by 6 bases, 6 bases remained unmatched. The CDR3 sequence is CASSLPGQGVSEAFF. CDR3 bases: TGTGCCAGCAGCTTGCCCGGACAGGGGGTTTCTGAAGCTTTCTTT.

The rearrangement uses TRBV7-9 and TRBJ1-4, with a possible D match to TRBD1 (6 bases). The germline CDR1 and CDR2 sequences are SEHNR and FQNEAQ (reference sequence). The CDR3 is 14 residues long. V was clipped by 5 bases and J by 3 bases, with 10 bases between them. CDR3 nucleotides: TGTGCCAGCAGCCCGACAGGACCTAATGAAAAACTGTTTTTT. Translating it yields CASSPTGPNEKLFF.

This sequence joins TRBV7-9 and TRBJ1-1; 9 nucleotides align to TRBD1. With 4 bases clipped from V and 2 bases from J, the junction kept 8 bases outside the gene matches. This CDR3 has 16 residues. Germline V gives CDR1 SEHNR, CDR2 FQNEAQ (reference sequence). DNA of the CDR3: TGTGCCAGCAGCTCCTACAGGGGGCGAACTAACACTGAAGCTTTCTTT. Translated: CASSSYRGRTNTEAFF.

The chain links TRBV5-6 to TRBJ1-4; 7 bases agree with TRBD1. The length of the CDR3 is 15 residues. The germline V gene encodes CDR1 SGHDT and CDR2 YYEEEE. J gave up 7 bases and V 4 bases, and 10 bases lay outside the gene matches. DNA for the CDR3: TGTGCCAGCAGCCCCCGGACAGGTTTTGGTGAAAAACTGTTTTTT. Translation gives CASSPRTGFGEKLFF.

The V gene is TRBV7-2, the J gene TRBJ1-3, with 10 bases matching TRBD1. J lost 2 bases, V lost 5 bases, and 3 bases had no gene match. CDR3 length: 15 residues. CDR1 is SGHTA, CDR2 FQGNSA, per germline. The CDR3 reads CASSPGTGAGNTIYF. In DNA form, the CDR3 reads TGTGCCAGCAGCCCTGGGACAGGGGCTGGAAACACCATATATTTT.

The chain employs TRBV25-1 and TRBJ1-1; 12 bases agree with TRBD1. The CDR3 spans 15 residues. Germline V gives CDR1 MGHDK, CDR2 SYGVNS. V dropped 2 bases and J dropped 11; count of bases not matched to a gene: 9. In DNA form, the CDR3 reads TGTGCCAGCAGTGAACCCGGGACAGGGGGCGCAAACGCTTTCTTT. Translated: CASSEPGTGGANAFF.

This clone was picked up a small number of times. The chain uses TRBV3-1 (or the pseudogene TRBV3-2) and TRBJ2-1; D may be TRBD1 (5 bases). The CDR3 is 14 amino acids. V gave up 6 bases and J gave up 9 bases, with 18 bases separating them. The germline V gene has CDR1 LGHDT and CDR2 YNNKEL (reference sequence). CDR3 sequence reads: CASRMSGWGGEQFF. CDR3 nucleotides: TGTGCCAGCAGAATGAGTGGTTGGGGCGGTGAGCAGTTCTTC.

The chain uses TRBV4-1 and TRBJ1-5, with TRBD1 as a possible D gene (6 bases). This CDR3 is built from 14 residues. CDR1 and CDR2 from the germline V gene are MGHRA and YSYEKL. The V end lost 0 bases, the J end lost 6 bases, and 9 bases lay between the germline ends. The CDR3 sequence is CASSQEQGIQPQHF. CDR3 sequence (DNA): TGCGCCAGCAGCCAAGAACAGGGAATTCAGCCCCAGCATTTT.

This chain uses TRBV7-9 with TRBJ1-2; 8 bases agree with TRBD1. The length of the CDR3 is 15 residues. Germline values: CDR1 SEHNR, CDR2 FQNEAQ (reference sequence). V trimming: 0 bases; J trimming: 14 bases; junction bases outside the gene matches: 14. Here the CDR3 DNA reads TGTGCCAGCAGCTTAGCTGGAGGACAGGGAACATCAAGTACCTTC. Encoded protein: CASSLAGGQGTSSTF.

This chain uses TRBV5-4 with TRBJ1-1; TRBD1 is a possible D gene (6 bases). Germline V gives CDR1 SGHNT, CDR2 YYREEE (reference sequence). The CDR3 length is 16 residues. Deletions cut 4 bases from V and 2 bases from J, with 18 bases between. The CDR3 nucleotides are TGTGCCAGCAGCAGGGGGACGGCATTTTTTAACACTGAAGCTTTCTTT. As protein: CASSRGTAFFNTEAFF.

The genes are TRBV5-6 and TRBJ1-5; D not certain. This CDR3 is 16 amino acids long. The V end was cut by 1 base, the J end by 0 bases, with 11 bases between. CDR1 SGHDT and CDR2 YYEEEE come from the germline V gene. The CDR3, as DNA: TGTGCCAGCAGCTTGTATGGGCACTCTAGCAATCAGCCCCAGCATTTT. Protein product: CASSLYGHSSNQPQHF.

Only a few counts were recorded for this clone. This chain links TRBV10-3 with TRBJ1-6; the D gene is possibly TRBD1 (5 bases). The germline V and J ends were trimmed by 8 bases and 9 bases, with 14 bases remaining between them. The germline CDR1 and CDR2 sequences are ENHRY and SYGVKD. The length of the CDR3 is 13 residues. CDR3 residues: CAIGGGGTSPLHF. The CDR3, as DNA: TGTGCCATCGGTGGGGGAGGGACTTCACCCCTCCACTTT.

This clone was picked up one time. The chain links TRBV3-1 (or the pseudogene TRBV3-2) to TRBJ1-2; 8 bases map to TRBD1. The V gene's germline CDR1 is LGHDT and CDR2 YNNKEL (reference sequence). V was pared by 3 bases and J by 6 bases, with 12 bases of the junction left unmatched. CDR3 length: 16 amino acids. The CDR3 DNA reads as TGTGCCAGCAGCCAGTCCCACCTCCAGACAGGGGATGGCTACACCTTC. Translation gives CASSQSHLQTGDGYTF.

The chain couples TRBV4-2 to TRBJ2-5, with D maybe TRBD2 (5 bases). The V and J ends lost 1 base and 1 base respectively, with 7 bases between them. CDR1 LGHNA and CDR2 YNFKEQ come from the germline V gene. This CDR3 spans 14 amino acids. The CDR3 reads CASSQGGIQETQYF. The CDR3 region has the DNA TGTGCCAGCAGCCAAGGAGGGATCCAAGAGACCCAGTACTTC.

The rearrangement links TRBV7-7 to TRBJ2-3; 7 positions match TRBD2. From germline, CDR1 is SSHAT and CDR2 FNYEAQ (reference sequence). The CDR3 spans 14 residues. J gave up 3 bases and V 1 base, and 1 base lay outside the gene matches. The CDR3 bases are TGTGCCAGCAGCTTAGACGGGAGGACAGATACGCAGTATTTT. It is translated as CASSLDGRTDTQYF.

The count of this clone is one. This chain connects TRBV6-6 to TRBJ1-6; D is perhaps TRBD1 (5 bases). CDR3 size: 15 residues. From germline, CDR1 is MNHNY and CDR2 SVGAGI (reference sequence). The ends were cut back, 10 bases at V and 5 bases at J, with 18 bases in the middle. The CDR3 sequence: CATGRGPTNNSPLHF. The CDR3 DNA follows: TGTGCCACCGGGAGGGGCCCGACTAATAATTCACCCCTCCACTTT.

CDR3 nucleotide sequence: TGTGCCAGCATGGGACTAGGGGGGGGAAGAGAGCATGAAGCTTTCTTT. It specifies CASMGLGGGREHEAFF. The chain joins TRBV2 to TRBJ1-1, with D possibly matching TRBD1 (6 bases). This CDR3 region has 16 residues. V lost 7 bases and J lost 7, with 25 bases in between. Germline V gene sequence: CDR1 SNHLY, CDR2 FYNNEI.

The chain is built from TRBV21-1 and TRBJ2-7; TRBD1, the table's D call, lacks a check against the DNA. TRBV21-1 is a known pseudogene. The CDR3 covers 16 residues. CDR3 sequence reads: CASSKAGQGIPYEQYF. CDR3 bases: TGTGCCAGCAGCAAAGCCGGACAGGGTATTCCCTACGAGCAGTACTTC.

The chain combines TRBV6-5 with TRBJ2-7; 10 bases are a match to TRBD1. CDR3 length equals 12 residues. Trimming removed 8 bases from V and 7 bases from J; junction bases left unmatched: 5. Germline V lookup: CDR1 MNHEY, CDR2 SVGAGI. The CDR3 nucleotides are TGTGCCAGCCTGAGGACAGGGGGTGAGCAGTACTTC. This sequence encodes CASLRTGGEQYF.

V usage is TRBV29-1 and J usage is TRBJ1-1; D unresolved. CDR1 is SQVTM, CDR2 ANQGSEA, per germline. CDR3 length equals 11 residues. V lost 8 bases to trimming and J lost 5 bases, with 12 bases between them. CDR3 region: CSSYGETEAFF. Written as DNA, the CDR3 is TGCAGCTCATACGGTGAGACTGAAGCTTTCTTT.

This chain joins TRBV5-1 and TRBJ1-2; 12 bases are shared with TRBD1. The junction had 10 bases not matched to a gene; V was cut back by 7 bases and J by 6 bases. The CDR3 length is 15 residues. Germline lookup yields CDR1 SGHRS and CDR2 YFSETQ. CDR3: CASAWGTGGANGYTF. Here the CDR3 DNA reads TGCGCCAGCGCCTGGGGGACAGGGGGCGCAAATGGCTACACCTTC.

This chain connects TRBV9 to TRBJ1-2, with D possibly being TRBD1 (5 bases). The CDR3 contains 13 residues. V was pared by 3 bases and J by 0 bases, with 6 bases between. Germline assignment: CDR1 SGDLS and CDR2 YYNGEE. The CDR3 region is CASSATANYGYTF. Written as DNA, the CDR3 is TGTGCCAGCAGCGCGACAGCTAACTATGGCTACACCTTC.

This clone was picked up one time. This chain uses TRBV6-4 with TRBJ1-5, with a possible D match to TRBD1 (5 bases). The germline V and J ends were trimmed by 2 bases and 0 bases, with 14 bases remaining between them. The CDR3 has 17 amino acids. CDR1 is MRHNA, CDR2 SNTAGT, per germline. CDR3 sequence (DNA): TGTGCCAGCAGTGACGAGCCAGGGTGGAGTAGCAATCAGCCCCAGCATTTT. Translated, it gives CASSDEPGWSSNQPQHF.

The chain couples TRBV5-1 to TRBJ2-7; a possible D gene is TRBD1 (6 bases). CDR3 size: 15 residues. Trimming stripped 5 bases from V and 1 base from J, with 16 bases between. Germline CDR1 and CDR2: SGHRS and YFSETQ. Written as DNA, the CDR3 is TGCGCCAGCAGTCATAGTACAGGGTTTTCCTACGAGCAGTACTTC. Translating gives CASSHSTGFSYEQYF.

This clone was seen only once. This chain uses TRBV27 with TRBJ2-1; TRBD2 agrees at 8 bases. This CDR3 region has 18 residues. Unmatched junction bases numbered 9, after V lost 2 bases and J lost 0 bases. Per germline, CDR1 MNHEY and CDR2 SMNVEV (reference sequence). The CDR3, as DNA: TGTGCCAGCAGTTTAGAAGCGGGAGCTGGCAGCTCCTACAATGAGCAGTTCTTC. It translates to CASSLEAGAGSSYNEQFF.

This rearrangement joins TRBV19 to TRBJ2-3; unclear D gene. V was cut by 5 bases and J by 8 bases, with 14 bases left in between. This CDR3 spans 13 amino acids. CDR1 is LNHDA, CDR2 SQIVND, per germline (reference sequence). CDR3 sequence reads: CASSVGSVGTQYF. CDR3 DNA: TGTGCCAGTAGTGTAGGGTCCGTCGGTACGCAGTATTTT.

The chain uses TRBV2 and TRBJ1-4, with TRBD1 matching over 7 bases. Trimming took 5 bases from V and 6 from J; bases not matched to a gene: 12. The CDR3 has 16 amino acids. Germline V gives CDR1 SNHLY, CDR2 FYNNEI. This CDR3 reads CASSRSSGTGDEKLFF. The CDR3 coding sequence is TGTGCCAGCAGTCGGAGTAGCGGAACAGGGGATGAAAAACTGTTTTTT.

The CDR3 bases are TGCAGTGCTAGTGGCTTGCGGGACAGGTCCTACGAGCAGTACTTC. This codes for CSASGLRDRSYEQYF. The rearrangement uses TRBV20-1 and TRBJ2-7; TRBD1 matches 8 bases. The junction had 8 bases not matched to a gene; V was cut back by 3 bases and J by 1 base. This CDR3 contains 15 residues. Germline CDR1 and CDR2: DFQATT and SNEGSKA (reference sequence).

The chain joins TRBV29-1 to TRBJ1-2; D may be TRBD1 (5 bases). The ends were cut back, 6 bases at V and 8 bases at J, with 13 bases in the middle. The length of the CDR3 is 11 residues. Germline-derived CDR1 and CDR2 are SQVTM and ANQGSEA. The CDR3 reads CSVRGGDGYTF. CDR3 DNA: TGCAGCGTGCGGGGAGGGGACGGCTACACCTTC.

J is TRBJ2-1 and V is TRBV6-2 or TRBV6-3; 8 nucleotides align to TRBD2. V was pared by 5 bases and J by 2 bases, with 8 bases of the junction left unmatched. Germline-derived CDR1 and CDR2 are MNHEY and SVGEGT. CDR3 length equals 16 residues. The CDR3 loop reads CASSGRGGGPYNEQFF. The CDR3 region has the DNA TGTGCCAGCAGTGGCCGGGGGGGCGGCCCCTACAATGAGCAGTTCTTC.